Listed below are T cell receptor beta chains from one sample, sequenced in a study of blood T cell repertoires in COVID-19. The table came from immunoSEQ multiplex PCR; TCRdb's copy has only in-frame clones and leaves some out. The sample contains roughly 38,000 clones, over 70% of which appear only once. Sequencing was performed on peripheral blood. The receptors derive from a man older than 75 with active or convalescent COVID-19. CDR3s include the opening cysteine and the closing phenylalanine or tryptophan. A D gene is named only where the DNA matches it firmly. Only part of the rows carry a size: once, few, many, or a class if the clone is expanded.

size: .; J: TRBJ1-5; V: TRBV9; D: .; CDR3: CASSVDGDSNQPQHF; DNA: TGTGCCAGCAGCGTAGACGGTGATAGCAATCAGCCCCAGCATTTT
size: .; J: TRBJ1-2; V: TRBV4-2; D: .; CDR3: CASSQDQGIYGYTF; DNA: TGTGCCAGCAGCCAAGACCAGGGCATCTATGGCTACACCTTC
size: .; J: TRBJ1-2; V: TRBV12-5; D: .; CDR3: CASGPQGWGYTF; DNA: TGTGCTAGTGGTCCTCAGGGGTGGGGCTACACCTTC
size: .; J: TRBJ1-1; V: TRBV10-3; D: .; CDR3: CAISEGANTEAFF; DNA: TGTGCCATCAGTGAGGGGGCGAACACTGAAGCTTTCTTT
size: .; J: TRBJ2-7; V: TRBV23-1; D: .; CDR3: CASSHNGKTVKGYEQYF; DNA: TGCGCCAGCAGTCATAATGGGAAGACAGTGAAGGGGTACGAGCAGTACTTC
size: .; J: TRBJ2-1; V: TRBV18; D: .; CDR3: CASSPGTRSNEQFF; DNA: TGTGCCAGCTCACCTGGGACTCGCTCTAATGAGCAGTTCTTC
size: few; J: TRBJ2-1; V: TRBV7-9; D: .; CDR3: CASSLAEGVYNEQFF; DNA: TGTGCCAGCAGCTTAGCCGAGGGAGTCTACAATGAGCAGTTCTTC
size: .; J: TRBJ1-1; V: TRBV5-3; D: .; CDR3: CARSLSRKSTNTEAFF; DNA: TGTGCCAGAAGCTTGAGCAGGAAATCGACAAACACTGAAGCTTTCTTT
size: .; J: TRBJ2-6; V: TRBV13; D: .; CDR3: CASSRGGANVLTF; DNA: TGTGCCAGCAGCCGAGGTGGGGCCAACGTCCTGACTTTC
size: .; J: TRBJ2-3; V: TRBV24-1; D: .; CDR3: CATSGSSTDTQYF; DNA: TGTGCCACAAGTGGGAGTTCCACAGATACGCAGTATTTT
size: .; J: TRBJ2-1; V: TRBV5-8; D: TRBD1; CDR3: CASSNHRGNEQFF; DNA: TGTGCCAGCAGCAACCACAGGGGAAATGAGCAGTTCTTC
size: .; J: TRBJ1-2; V: TRBV10-3; D: .; CDR3: CAISEAGANYGYTF; DNA: TGTGCCATCAGTGAGGCAGGGGCGAACTATGGCTACACCTTC
size: few; J: TRBJ1-6; V: TRBV7-9; D: .; CDR3: CASSSDLLYNSPLHF; DNA: TGTGCCAGCAGCTCGGACTTGTTGTATAATTCACCCCTCCACTTT
size: .; J: TRBJ1-5; V: TRBV10-3; D: TRBD1; CDR3: CAISPTGGANQPQHF; DNA: TGTGCCATCAGCCCCACAGGGGGGGCGAATCAGCCCCAGCATTTT
size: .; J: TRBJ2-2; V: TRBV5-4; D: TRBD1; CDR3: CASRHGTGGGNTGELFF; DNA: TGTGCCAGCAGACACGGGACAGGGGGCGGGAACACCGGGGAGCTGTTTTTT
size: .; J: TRBJ2-5; V: TRBV3-1/TRBV3-2; D: .; CDR3: CASSLQTDVQETQYF; DNA: TGTGCCAGCAGCCTTCAGACAGACGTGCAAGAGACCCAGTACTTC
size: once; J: TRBJ2-7; V: TRBV24-1; D: .; CDR3: CATPENSYEQYF; DNA: TGTGCCACCCCCGAGAACTCCTACGAGCAGTACTTC
size: .; J: TRBJ1-1; V: TRBV25-1; D: TRBD1; CDR3: CASSPPGQGTEAFF; DNA: TGTGCCAGCAGCCCCCCGGGACAGGGGACTGAAGCTTTCTTT
size: .; J: TRBJ2-7; V: TRBV5-1; D: TRBD2; CDR3: CASSDMGDYTYEQYF; DNA: TGCGCCAGCAGCGACATGGGGGACTATACTTACGAGCAGTACTTC
size: .; J: TRBJ2-1; V: TRBV29-1; D: .; CDR3: CSVGRGGSNEQFF; DNA: TGCAGCGTTGGGAGGGGGGGGTCGAATGAGCAGTTCTTC
size: .; J: TRBJ2-2; V: TRBV15; D: TRBD2; CDR3: CATSRDLAGATTVGGGELFF; DNA: TGTGCCACCAGCAGGGACCTAGCGGGAGCTACGACCGTGGGGGGCGGGGAGCTGTTTTTT
size: .; J: TRBJ2-1; V: TRBV28; D: .; CDR3: CASRPTGTYNEQFF; DNA: TGTGCCAGCAGGCCTACAGGGACCTACAATGAGCAGTTCTTC
size: .; J: TRBJ1-1; V: TRBV5-1; D: .; CDR3: CASSPREGTEAFF; DNA: TGCGCCAGCAGCCCCAGGGAGGGCACTGAAGCTTTCTTT
size: .; J: TRBJ1-2; V: TRBV9; D: TRBD1; CDR3: CASSVGGDRRYGYTF; DNA: TGTGCCAGCAGCGTAGGAGGGGACAGGCGCTATGGCTACACCTTC
size: .; J: TRBJ1-2; V: TRBV27; D: TRBD1; CDR3: CASRPRQGPGYGYTF; DNA: TGTGCCAGCAGACCGAGACAGGGGCCGGGATATGGCTACACCTTC
size: .; J: TRBJ2-1; V: TRBV19; D: .; CDR3: CAISGGIIGSSYNEQFF; DNA: TGTGCCATTAGTGGGGGGATTATCGGGAGCTCCTACAATGAGCAGTTCTTC
size: .; J: TRBJ1-6; V: TRBV19; D: .; CDR3: CAGGARINSPLHF; DNA: TGTGCCGGGGGGGCGCGGATTAATTCACCCCTCCACTTT
size: .; J: TRBJ2-7; V: TRBV10-3; D: TRBD1; CDR3: CAISETGDRTAYEQYF; DNA: TGTGCCATCAGTGAGACGGGGGACAGGACGGCCTACGAGCAGTACTTC
size: .; J: TRBJ2-7; V: TRBV6-5; D: TRBD2; CDR3: CASSGLGGGYEQYF; DNA: TGTGCCAGCAGCGGACTGGGGGGGGGTTACGAGCAGTACTTC
size: .; J: TRBJ1-3; V: TRBV4-3; D: .; CDR3: CASSQEPLGNTIYF; DNA: TGCGCCAGCAGCCAAGAACCACTTGGAAACACCATATATTTT